A selection of T cell receptor beta chains follows, all from one sample in a study of glioma-infiltrating T cells. TCRdb fed the multiplex PCR reads into MiXCR, producing one record per CDR3 protein. Altogether around 390,000 distinct CDR3 sequences are present, roughly two fifths being singletons, with the ten largest covering 9.5% to 15%. The sample taken for sequencing was glioma tissue, nonneoplastic brain tissue, or PBMCs (not recorded which). The receptors come from a human donor with low-grade glioma or glioblastoma, undergoing nonglioma brain surgery, or in good health (not recorded which). CDR3s include the opening cysteine and the closing phenylalanine or tryptophan. D genes are given only for firm matches. Only part of the rows carry a size: once, few, many, or a class if the clone is expanded.

J gene	V gene	clone size	D gene	CDR3 DNA	CDR3 protein
TRBJ1-1	TRBV29-1	.	.	TGCAGCGTGTACAGGGTTGGGGACACTGAAGCTTTCTTT	CSVYRVGDTEAFF
TRBJ2-5	TRBV6-2/TRBV6-3	many	.	TGTGCCAGCATGATCCGAGCCTCTTTCTGGGAGACCCAGTACTTC	CASMIRASFWETQYF
TRBJ1-4	TRBV11-2	.	.	TGTGCCAGCAGCTTAGGAGGCTTGGGTGAAAAACTGTTTTTT	CASSLGGLGEKLFF
TRBJ2-1	TRBV4-3	few	TRBD2	TGCGCCAGCAGCATCTATAGCGGGAGGGCCTTCGATGAGCAGTTCTTC	CASSIYSGRAFDEQFF
TRBJ2-2	TRBV7-9	.	.	TGTGCCAGCAGCTTAAGCACAAACACCGGGGAGCTGTTTTTT	CASSLSTNTGELFF
TRBJ1-3	TRBV6-1	few	.	TGTGCCAGCAGGCTTGGGGCCCTCTCTGGAAACACCATATATTTT	CASRLGALSGNTIYF
TRBJ2-1	TRBV6-2/TRBV6-3	many	TRBD2	TGTGCCAGCAGTTACCTCAGCGGGAGCTCCTACAATGAGCAGTTCTTC	CASSYLSGSSYNEQFF
TRBJ2-7	TRBV7-2	.	.	TGTGCCAGCAGCTTCTACTTCTGCAGTGCTGGCCCTGAGTACGAGCAGTACTTC	CASSFYFCSAGPEYEQYF
TRBJ2-5	TRBV27	.	.	.	CASSLSGNYGYTFGSGTQYF
TRBJ2-1	TRBV29-1	.	.	TGCAGCGTTCGCCCGAGTAGGATCTACAATGAGCAGTTCTTC	CSVRPSRIYNEQFF
TRBJ1-2	TRBV7-9	few	TRBD1	TGTGCCAGCAGCGCATGGGACAGGGAAGGCTATGGCTACACCTTC	CASSAWDREGYGYTF
TRBJ1-5	TRBV7-2	.	.	TGTGCCAGAAGCTTAATAGGGGGAAGCAATCAGCCCCAGCATTTT	CARSLIGGSNQPQHF
TRBJ2-5	TRBV25-1	many	.	TGTGCCACCGAGATAACAAACCAGCAGACCCAGTACTTC	CATEITNQQTQYF
TRBJ1-1	TRBV5-4	once	.	TGTGCCAGCAGCCCGCCGGCGGGGGCGGCTGAAGCTTTCTTT	CASSPPAGAAEAFF
TRBJ2-2	TRBV20-1	once	.	TGCAGTGCTAGTGGCCTCAGCGGAGCGAACACCGGGGAGCTGTTTTTT	CSASGLSGANTGELFF
TRBJ1-1	TRBV7-2	.	.	TGTGCCAGCAGCCCCCACAGGGAAGGGGGAACTGAAGCTTTCTTT	CASSPHREGGTEAFF
TRBJ1-1	TRBV6-6	few	.	TGTGCCAGCGGTTTCCTTATCTCAAATACTGAAGCTTTCTTT	CASGFLISNTEAFF
TRBJ1-3	TRBV19	.	.	TGTGCCAGTAGTATTCGCTACACCACCTCTGGAAACACCATATATTTT	CASSIRYTTSGNTIYF
TRBJ2-1	TRBV7-2	.	TRBD2	TGTGCCAGCAGACCCGGCGGGAGTAGCGAGCAGTTCTTC	CASRPGGSSEQFF
TRBJ2-5	TRBV6-2/TRBV6-3	many	.	TGTGCCAGCAGTCGCCTCCCGGGACCCCCGTCGGCGACCCAGTACTTC	CASSRLPGPPSATQYF
TRBJ1-5	TRBV20-1	once	.	TGCAGTGCTAGACTTCCTGGACCCCATCGGGATCAGCCCCAGCATTTT	CSARLPGPHRDQPQHF
TRBJ2-1	TRBV28	.	TRBD2	TGTGCCAGCAGTTTAGTGACTAGCGAGTCCTACAATGAGCAGTTCTTC	CASSLVTSESYNEQFF
TRBJ1-2	TRBV7-2	.	.	TGTGCCAGCAACTTAGGCGACCCCTGGAGCTACACCTTC	CASNLGDPWSYTF
TRBJ2-3	TRBV2	.	TRBD2	TGTGCCACCGGACTGACACCGGGACTAGCGGGAGTCGGTCCCCCCACAGATACGCAGTATTTT	CATGLTPGLAGVGPPTDTQYF
TRBJ1-1	TRBV20-1	many	.	TGCAGTGCTAGTCCGGGGGCACGGAGCACTGAAGCTTTCTTT	CSASPGARSTEAFF
TRBJ2-2	TRBV7-2	.	TRBD1	TGTGCCAGCGGCGCCGGGACAGCGAACACCGGGGAGCTGTTTTTT	CASGAGTANTGELFF
TRBJ2-3	TRBV28	many	.	TGTGCCAGCAGCCCCGTCGGAAATACGCAGTATTTT	CASSPVGNTQYF
TRBJ2-7	TRBV18	.	.	TGTGCCAGCTCACTCGGACTCGCCACGCTCCTCGAGCAGTACTTC	CASSLGLATLLEQYF
TRBJ2-2	TRBV7-8	.	.	TGTGCCAGCAGCTTAGTGGCGAACACCGGGGAGCTGTTTTTT	CASSLVANTGELFF